This T cell receptor beta chain is from a study of T-cell memory formation after mild COVID-19 (dated by TCRdb to the early 2020s). At the level of the whole study: TCR sequence clusters from the two donors were largely donor specific. Longitudinal TCRalpha and TCRbeta repertoire sequencing tracked T-cell clones expanding and contracting after mild COVID-19 in two donors. Two young, previously healthy adult volunteers, one female and one male, were included in the cohort. What the authors observed across the whole study: Whether the second-wave clones peaking on day 37 were SARS-CoV-2 specific was not confirmed. Clones that contracted from day 15 to 85 showed balanced CD4/CD8 phenotypes, whereas a second wave of clones that expanded from day 15 to 37 leaned towards CD4+. Contracting CD4+ clones appeared mostly in the CM and EM memory subsets, whereas CD8+ clones were enriched in EMRA. The detection of some responding clones in pre-infection memory suggests that pre-existing cross-reactive memory T cells joined the SARS-CoV-2 response. The study covered only a couple of mild cases, and larger cohorts including severe cases with pre-infection samples were considered necessary.

Trimming leaves V shorter by 6 bases and J shorter by 0 bases, with the junction holding 3 bases beyond the gene matches. The CDR3 goes from the cysteine to the phenylalanine over 14 residues. Just CDR3 DNA is preserved here, 42 bases in frame from base 1. The germline V gene (reference sequence) sets CDR1 to DFQATT and CDR2 to SNEGSKA. Sequencing used an Illumina NovaSeq 6000. TCRalpha and TCRbeta cDNA libraries were constructed by 5'RACE with constant-segment primers, with sample barcodes and unique molecular identifiers being introduced. RNA was extracted from every sample with Trizol reagent. Libraries were amplified in two PCR steps, with a second sample barcode and Illumina TruSeq adapters added in the second step. The libraries were sequenced on an Illumina NovaSeq using 2 x 150 bp paired-end reads. For the original study's pipeline: With migec v1.2.7, reads were demultiplexed and then collapsed into UMI-guided consensus sequences. With mixcr v2.1.11, UMI consensuses were aligned to TRA and TRB V and J templates and assembled into clonotypes. Clonotypes were classified as expanded or contracted when called significant by both edgeR and NoisET, with noise models trained on biological replicates. edgeR calls used a false discovery rate-adjusted p below 0.01 and a log2 fold-change threshold of 1. As an exploratory analysis of dynamics, max-normalized trajectories of the 1000 most abundant clonotypes were examined with PCA combined with hierarchical clustering. Separately sequenced CD4+ and CD8+ repertoires were used to assign the CD4 or CD8 phenotype of responding clones. The public reads were reprocessed in TCRdb via fastp at Q25 and MiXCR, keeping in-frame beta chains. Each CDR3 protein appears once, grouped with its most common genes and DNA. The V and J calls come from TCRdb's annotation, not from the publication. The sample table records hundreds of thousands of distinct CDR3 sequences; about 20% of these occur just once. The ten largest clones take up approximately 8.4% of the sample.

Comment on this clonotype: The antigen it recognizes is unknown. The record has no base qualities; no much larger clone is one base away.

Ficoll-Paque density gradient centrifugation was used to isolate PBMCs. The chain was built from TRBV20-1 and TRBJ2-3, with TRBD2 matching 10 junction bases. Sequencing used PBMCs or a T cell subset sorted from them (not recorded which). The TCR sequence derives from an adult woman who had mild COVID-19 (a few samples of this study predate the infection). The sample titles of this study are shuffled in the database, so cell type and time point are left out; the donor was told from shared clones. The DNA reads as follows: TGCAGTGCCCCTAGCGGGGGAAGCACAGATACGCAGTATTTT. Its coded protein is CSAPSGGSTDTQYF.